This TCR beta chain was profiled in a study of blood T cells in healthy people across ages. Overall study context: Per every two T cells, about one barcoded beta molecule was captured by template switching.

Through a sample-barcoded 5' primer and a J-beta primer mix, a second PCR was run for roughly 6 to 11 cycles. From the 5' RACE reads, TCRdb called clonotypes with MiXCR, one entry per CDR3 protein. Of about a million distinct CDR3 sequences detected, just over 50% appear once; the ten largest clones hold about 21%. This CDR3 is 14 amino acids long. The ends lost 6 bases at V and 12 bases at J; junction bases unmatched: 14. CDR1 LGHDT and CDR2 YNNKEL come from the germline V gene (reference sequence). Caucasian, healthy and from Russia, the donors were aged between about 6 and 90. V and J are TRBV3-1 and TRBJ2-1, with 7 bases identical to TRBD1. The specimen was blood. This clonotype originated in a woman aged 55-69 years in good health. This CDR3 is CASSSTHRGVGQFF. DNA of the CDR3: TGTGCCAGCAGTTCTACCCACAGGGGCGTCGGGCAGTTCTTC.